This paragraph covers one TCR beta chain sequence. Its antigen is undetermined. The data were taken from a study of pediatric ulcerative colitis. One to two pinch biopsies were taken from the rectum during colonoscopy. Each sample received Survey-level depth of up to 500,000 reads. Produced via immunoSEQ multiplex PCR; TCRdb's table is partial and in-frame only. The profile covers 40,000 to 60,000 clones, with 78% appearing a single time and roughly 3.4% taken by the ten largest. Study results and caveats: No controls had the two rectal clonotypes shared by ulcerative colitis patients.

Between the trimmed V and J ends, which lost 2 bases and 2 bases, there was a span of 9 bases. Germline V gene lookup returns CDR1 SGHNT and CDR2 YENEEA. CDR3 length equals 15 residues. This sequence joins TRBV11-3 and TRBJ2-2, with D perhaps being TRBD1 or TRBD2 (5 bases each). Input material: gut tissue. The TCR comes from a girl aged 5 to 17 with moderate ulcerative colitis. The CDR3 here is CASSLQGVNTGELFF. CDR3 DNA: TGTGCCAGCAGCTTACAGGGAGTCAACACCGGGGAGCTGTTTTTT.